This record looks at one T cell receptor (beta chain) sequence and its context. V shed 1 base, J shed 1 base, and the junction held 1 base outside the gene matches. Germline CDR1 is LGHNT and CDR2 is FRNRAP. There are 15 residues in the CDR3. The entry originates in a study of shared clonotypes between healthy human individuals. This table comes from immunoSEQ multiplex PCR, and its TCRdb copy is limited to in-frame clones, with some not included. In the table there are a few million clones, 85% to 95% of which are singletons. The sequenced sample consisted of naive CD4+ T cells from PBMCs. As for subset: CD45RA+ positively selected. The rearrangement joins TRBV12-5 to TRBJ1-2; 9 bases line up with TRBD1. The TCR sequence derives from a man between 18 and 29 years old in good health. Some clones in this sample may be carry-over from other donors' samples. CDR3 nucleotide sequence: TGTGCTAGTGGTTTGGCGACAGGGGGTAACTATGGCTACACCTTC. Translated: CASGLATGGNYGYTF.